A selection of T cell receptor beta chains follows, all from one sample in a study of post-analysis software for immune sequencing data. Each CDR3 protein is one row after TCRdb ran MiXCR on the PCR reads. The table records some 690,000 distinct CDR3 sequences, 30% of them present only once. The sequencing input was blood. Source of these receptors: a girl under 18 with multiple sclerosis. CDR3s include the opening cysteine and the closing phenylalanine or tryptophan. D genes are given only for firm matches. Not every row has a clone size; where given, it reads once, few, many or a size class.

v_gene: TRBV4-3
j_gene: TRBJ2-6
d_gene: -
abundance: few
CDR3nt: TGCGCCAGCAGCCAAGGCACAGCTGGGGCCAACGTCCTGACTTTC
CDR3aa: CASSQGTAGANVLTF

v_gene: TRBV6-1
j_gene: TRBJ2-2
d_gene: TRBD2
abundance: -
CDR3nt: TGTGCCAGCAGTGAATATGGTAGCGGGGGAGCCCACACCGGGGAGCTGTTTTTT
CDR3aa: CASSEYGSGGAHTGELFF

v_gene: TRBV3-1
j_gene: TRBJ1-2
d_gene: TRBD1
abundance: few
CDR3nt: TGTGCCAGCAGCCGCCAGGACAGGGAATCCGGCTACACCTTC
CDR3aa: CASSRQDRESGYTF

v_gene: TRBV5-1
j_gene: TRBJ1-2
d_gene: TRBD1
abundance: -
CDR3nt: TGCGCCAGCAGCACGGGACAGTCAGCTAACTATGGCTACACCTTC
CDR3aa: CASSTGQSANYGYTF

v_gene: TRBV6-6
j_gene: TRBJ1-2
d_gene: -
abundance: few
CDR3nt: TGTGCCAGCAGTCGCCACTCGACCGGGACGGAGAACTATGGCCACACCTTC
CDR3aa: CASSRHSTGTENYGHTF

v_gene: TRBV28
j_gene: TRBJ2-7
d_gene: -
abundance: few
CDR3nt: TGTGCCAGCAGTCGGCTAGGAAGGGGACCCTACGAGCAGTACTTC
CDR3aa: CASSRLGRGPYEQYF

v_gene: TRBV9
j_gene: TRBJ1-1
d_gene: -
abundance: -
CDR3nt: TGTGCCAGCAGCGCCGTCCCGAAGACTGAAGCTTTCTTT
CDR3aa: CASSAVPKTEAFF

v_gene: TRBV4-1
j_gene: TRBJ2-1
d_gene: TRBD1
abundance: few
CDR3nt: TGCGCCAGCAGCCAAGGGGACAGGGGGAGTGGGCTCAATGAGCAGTTCTTC
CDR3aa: CASSQGDRGSGLNEQFF

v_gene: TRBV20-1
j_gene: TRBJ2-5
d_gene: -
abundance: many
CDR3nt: TGCAGTGCTAGAGGAGGGACGGGCCAAGAGACCCAGTACTTC
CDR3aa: CSARGGTGQETQYF

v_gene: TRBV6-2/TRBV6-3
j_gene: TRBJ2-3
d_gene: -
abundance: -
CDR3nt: TGTGCCAGCAGTCCCCGGGGAGTCCAGTATGCACAGTATTTT
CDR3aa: CASSPRGVQYAQYF

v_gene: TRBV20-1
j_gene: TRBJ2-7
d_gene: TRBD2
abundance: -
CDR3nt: TGCAGTGCTAGAAGCGGGACTTCCTACGAGCAGTACTTC
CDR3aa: CSARSGTSYEQYF

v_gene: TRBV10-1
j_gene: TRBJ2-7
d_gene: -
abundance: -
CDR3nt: TGCGCCAGCAGTGAGTCTGGAGAGGCCTACGAGCAGTACTTC
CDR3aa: CASSESGEAYEQYF

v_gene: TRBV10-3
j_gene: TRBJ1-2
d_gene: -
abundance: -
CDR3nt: TGTGCCATCAGTGATATGGACAGTAACTATGGCTACACCTTC
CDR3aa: CAISDMDSNYGYTF

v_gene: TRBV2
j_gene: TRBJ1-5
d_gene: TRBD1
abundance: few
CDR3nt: TGTGCCAGCCTACCACAGGGGTTTAGCAATCAGCCCCAGCATTTT
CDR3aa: CASLPQGFSNQPQHF

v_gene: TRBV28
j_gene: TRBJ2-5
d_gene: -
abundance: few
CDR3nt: TGTGCCAGCATGAGGACCCCAGGGACCCAGTACTTC
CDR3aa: CASMRTPGTQYF

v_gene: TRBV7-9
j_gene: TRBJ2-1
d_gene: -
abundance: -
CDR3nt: TGTGCCAGCAGCCCCCACCCTGTCAATGAGCAGGTCTTC
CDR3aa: CASSPHPVNEQVF

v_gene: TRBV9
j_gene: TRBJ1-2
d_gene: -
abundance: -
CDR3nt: TGTGCCAGCAGCGTAGGTGTAGGACTAAAGGGCTACACCTTC
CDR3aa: CASSVGVGLKGYTF

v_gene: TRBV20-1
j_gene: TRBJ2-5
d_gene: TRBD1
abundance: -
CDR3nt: TGCAGTGCCCTGGACAGGGGGCCTCGGGAGACCCAGTACTTC
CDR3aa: CSALDRGPRETQYF

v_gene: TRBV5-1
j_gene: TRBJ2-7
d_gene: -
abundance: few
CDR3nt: TGCGCCAGCAGGGCCGTATCTTCCTCCTACGAGCAGTACTTC
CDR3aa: CASRAVSSSYEQYF

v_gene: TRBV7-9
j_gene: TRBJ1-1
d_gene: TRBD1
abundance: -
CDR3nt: TGTGCCAGCAGCTGCGGACAGGGGAACACTGAAGCTTTCTTT
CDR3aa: CASSCGQGNTEAFF

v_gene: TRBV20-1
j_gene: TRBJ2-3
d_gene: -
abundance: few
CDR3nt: TGCAGTGCTAGTGGGGGTAGGGTGAAAGATACGCAGTATTTT
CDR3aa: CSASGGRVKDTQYF

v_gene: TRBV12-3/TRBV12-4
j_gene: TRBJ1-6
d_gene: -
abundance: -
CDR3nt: TGTGCCAGCAGTTTTCCCGTAGAATTGGGTTCACCCCTCCACTTT
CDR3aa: CASSFPVELGSPLHF

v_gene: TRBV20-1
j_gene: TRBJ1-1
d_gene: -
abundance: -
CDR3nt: TGCAGGGCTAGGGGTACGAACACTGAAGCTTTCTTT
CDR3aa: CRARGTNTEAFF

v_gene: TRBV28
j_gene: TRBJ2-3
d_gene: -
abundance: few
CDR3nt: TGTGCCAGCAGCTCCCCCAGACTCTCAGACCAGGTGACAGATACGCAGTATTTT
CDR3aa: CASSSPRLSDQVTDTQYF

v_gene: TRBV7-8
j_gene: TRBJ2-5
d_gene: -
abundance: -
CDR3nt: TGTGCCAGCAGTTCCCGACGGGGGACGGTGGCCCAAGAGACCCAGTACTTC
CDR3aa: CASSSRRGTVAQETQYF

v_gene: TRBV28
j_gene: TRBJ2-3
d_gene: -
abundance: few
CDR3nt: TGTGCCAGCAGCACGGGGGCGGGTACGCAGTATTTT
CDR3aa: CASSTGAGTQYF

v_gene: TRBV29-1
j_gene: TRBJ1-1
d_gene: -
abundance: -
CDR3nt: TGCAGCGTTGAGTCGCAGTTCGGTACTGAAGCTTTCTTT
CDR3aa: CSVESQFGTEAFF

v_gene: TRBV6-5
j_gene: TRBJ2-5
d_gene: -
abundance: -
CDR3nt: TGTGCCAGCAGTTACTTGGGCACTCTAGGGTCCCAGTACTTC
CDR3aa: CASSYLGTLGSQYF

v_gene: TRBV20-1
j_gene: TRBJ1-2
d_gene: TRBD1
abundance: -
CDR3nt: TGCAGTGCTCGGACAGGGGGCTCTTTCTATGGCTACACCTTC
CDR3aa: CSARTGGSFYGYTF

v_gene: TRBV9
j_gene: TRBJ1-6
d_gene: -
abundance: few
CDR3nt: TGTGCCAGCAGCGTAGGCACACCGGAAAATTCACCCCTCCACTTT
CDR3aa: CASSVGTPENSPLHF

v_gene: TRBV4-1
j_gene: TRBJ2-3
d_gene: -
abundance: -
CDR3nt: TGCGCCAGCAGCCAAGAGGGGTCCAGGGCCCACACAGATACGCAGTATTTT
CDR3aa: CASSQEGSRAHTDTQYF

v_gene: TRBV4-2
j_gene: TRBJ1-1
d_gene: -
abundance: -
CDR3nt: TGTGCCAGCAGCCAGAACCGAGCGTTGGGCACTGAAGCTTTCTTT
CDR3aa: CASSQNRALGTEAFF

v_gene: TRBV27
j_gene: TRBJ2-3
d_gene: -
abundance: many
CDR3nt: TGTGCCAGCAGTCCTACCCGACCGGTAGATACGCAGTATTTT
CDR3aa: CASSPTRPVDTQYF

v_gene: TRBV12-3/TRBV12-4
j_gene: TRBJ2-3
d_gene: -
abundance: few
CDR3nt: TGTGCCAGCAGTCCGGTGAGGCGCACAGATACGCAGTATTTT
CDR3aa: CASSPVRRTDTQYF

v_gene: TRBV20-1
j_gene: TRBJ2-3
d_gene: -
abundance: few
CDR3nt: TGCAGTGCTGAAAAGACTGCAGATACGCAGTATTTT
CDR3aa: CSAEKTADTQYF

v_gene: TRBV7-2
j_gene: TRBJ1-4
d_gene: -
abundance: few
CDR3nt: TGTGCCAGCAGCCCAGGACAACAGGTCACTAATGAAAAACTGTTTTTT
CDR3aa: CASSPGQQVTNEKLFF

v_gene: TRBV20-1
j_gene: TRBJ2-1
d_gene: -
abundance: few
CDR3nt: TGCAGTGCTAGAGATCGGGCCGTCTCTTTGGAGCAGTTCTTC
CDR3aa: CSARDRAVSLEQFF

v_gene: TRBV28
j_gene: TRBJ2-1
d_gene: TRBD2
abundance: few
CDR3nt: TGTGCCAGCAGTCCGGGACTAGCGGGAGGTGGGCAGTTCTTC
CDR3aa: CASSPGLAGGGQFF

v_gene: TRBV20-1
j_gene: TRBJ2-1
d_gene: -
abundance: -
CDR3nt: TGCAGTGCGTTTCCTAGCGTCGATGAGCAGTTCTTC
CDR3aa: CSAFPSVDEQFF

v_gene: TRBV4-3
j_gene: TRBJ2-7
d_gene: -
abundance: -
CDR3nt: TGCGCCAGCAGCTTGAGAGGCACCTCCTCCTACGAGCAGTACTTC
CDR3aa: CASSLRGTSSYEQYF

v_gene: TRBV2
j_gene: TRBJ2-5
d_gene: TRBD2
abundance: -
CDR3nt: TGTGCCAGCAGTGGGGGGACTAGCAGGGAGGCCCAGTACTTC
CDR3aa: CASSGGTSREAQYF

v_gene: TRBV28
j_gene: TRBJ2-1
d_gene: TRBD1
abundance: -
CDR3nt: TGTGCCAGCAGAAACAGGGGGCGCGGTGAGCAGTTCTTC
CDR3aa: CASRNRGRGEQFF

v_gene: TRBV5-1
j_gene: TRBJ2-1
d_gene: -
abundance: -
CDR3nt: TGCGCCAGCAGCCTGGCCCCGAAAGGGGAGAATGAGCAGTTCTTC
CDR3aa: CASSLAPKGENEQFF

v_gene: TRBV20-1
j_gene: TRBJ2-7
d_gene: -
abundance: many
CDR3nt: TGCAGTGCTAGAGCCAATTCCTACGAGCAGTACTTC
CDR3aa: CSARANSYEQYF

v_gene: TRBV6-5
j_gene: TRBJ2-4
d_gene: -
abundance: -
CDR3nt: TGTGCCAGCAGCTACTCAGGGTTAGCCAAAAACATTCAGTACTTC
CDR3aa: CASSYSGLAKNIQYF

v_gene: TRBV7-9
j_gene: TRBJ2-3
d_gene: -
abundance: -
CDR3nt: TGTGCCAGCAGCTACGCCACAACAGATACGCAGTATTTT
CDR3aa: CASSYATTDTQYF

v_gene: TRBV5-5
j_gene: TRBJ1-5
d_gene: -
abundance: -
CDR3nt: TGTGCCAGCAGCCCGGGGGACGGATTCTTTAGCAATCAGCCCCAGCATTTT
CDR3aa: CASSPGDGFFSNQPQHF

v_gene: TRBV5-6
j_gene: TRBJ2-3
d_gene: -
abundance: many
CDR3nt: TGTGCCAGCAGCTTGTCCAGCACAGATACGCAGTATTTT
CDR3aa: CASSLSSTDTQYF

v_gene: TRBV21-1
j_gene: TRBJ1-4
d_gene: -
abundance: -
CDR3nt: TGTGCCAGCAGCAAAGGGACAGATCTCCATGAAAAACTGTTTTTT
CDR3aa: CASSKGTDLHEKLFF

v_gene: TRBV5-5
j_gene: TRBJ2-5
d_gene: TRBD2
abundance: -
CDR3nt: TGTGCCAGCAGTTTGGGACTAGCGGGGGGAACACAAGAGACCCAGTACTTC
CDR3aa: CASSLGLAGGTQETQYF

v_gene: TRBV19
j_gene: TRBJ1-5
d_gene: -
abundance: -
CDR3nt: TGTGCCAGTTTCCTCGGGCCCTTACTTGATCAGCCCCAGCATTTT
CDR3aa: CASFLGPLLDQPQHF

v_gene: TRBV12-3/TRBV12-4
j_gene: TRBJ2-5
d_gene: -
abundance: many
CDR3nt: TGTGCCAGCAGATTAACAGGGCAAGAGACCCAGTACTTC
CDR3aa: CASRLTGQETQYF

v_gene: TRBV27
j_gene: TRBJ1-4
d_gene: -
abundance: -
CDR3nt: TGTGCCAGCAGTTTATTCCAGGAGGGTAGGCATGAAAAACTGTTTTTT
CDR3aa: CASSLFQEGRHEKLFF

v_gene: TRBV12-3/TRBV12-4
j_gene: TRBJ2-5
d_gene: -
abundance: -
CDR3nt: TGTGCCAGCAGTTTAGGGCAATCACGGCAGTACTTC
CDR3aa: CASSLGQSRQYF

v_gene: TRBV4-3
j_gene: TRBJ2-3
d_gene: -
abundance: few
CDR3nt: TGCGCCAGCAGCCAAGATCCCGGACCCACAGATACGCAGTATTTT
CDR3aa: CASSQDPGPTDTQYF